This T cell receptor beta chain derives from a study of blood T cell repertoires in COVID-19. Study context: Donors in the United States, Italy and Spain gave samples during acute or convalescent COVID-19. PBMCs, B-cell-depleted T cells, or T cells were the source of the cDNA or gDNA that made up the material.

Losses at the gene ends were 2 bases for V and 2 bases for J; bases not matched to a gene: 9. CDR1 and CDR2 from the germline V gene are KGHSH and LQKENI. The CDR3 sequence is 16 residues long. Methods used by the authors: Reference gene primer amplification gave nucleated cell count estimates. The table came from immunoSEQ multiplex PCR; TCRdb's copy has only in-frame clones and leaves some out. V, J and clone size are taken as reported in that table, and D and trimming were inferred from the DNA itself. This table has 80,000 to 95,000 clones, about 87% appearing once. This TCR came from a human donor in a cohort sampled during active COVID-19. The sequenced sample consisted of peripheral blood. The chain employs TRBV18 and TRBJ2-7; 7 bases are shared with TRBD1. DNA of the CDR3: TGTGCCAGCTCACCATCGACGGACAGGCTCCCCTACGAGCAGTACTTC. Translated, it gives CASSPSTDRLPYEQYF.